The source of this T cell receptor (beta chain) is a study of metastatic and nonmetastatic thyroid tumors. Whole-study context: Peripheral blood and tumor or nodule samples from malignant and benign thyroid patients were compared.

Study-level results: TCR beta diversity was reportedly significantly higher in malignant thyroid tumors than benign nodules, in blood and tumor.

All patients reached thyroid surgery having received no treatment beforehand. This clone has more than one count but fewer than ten. Antigen: not known. Methods used by the authors: What underpinned the distant-metastasis classifier for papillary thyroid cancer was the set of CDR3 differences across clinicopathological groups. MiXCR re-clonotyped the PCR reads for TCRdb. The V and J calls here are based on TCRdb, not the publication. In the table there are 27,000 or so clones, around 25% of which are singletons. Germline CDR1 SEHNR, CDR2 FQNEAQ (reference sequence). V dropped 0 bases and J dropped 7 bases, with 1 base sitting between them. There are 12 residues in the CDR3.

This sequence originates from a female donor with papillary thyroid cancer or a benign thyroid nodule (not recorded which). Some clones in this sample may be carry-over from other donors' samples. The rearrangement uses TRBV7-9 and TRBJ1-6; D is unclear. The specimen sequenced was blood. The CDR3 DNA follows: TGTGCCAGCAGCTTAGCCAATTCACCCCTCCACTTT. This codes for CASSLANSPLHF.